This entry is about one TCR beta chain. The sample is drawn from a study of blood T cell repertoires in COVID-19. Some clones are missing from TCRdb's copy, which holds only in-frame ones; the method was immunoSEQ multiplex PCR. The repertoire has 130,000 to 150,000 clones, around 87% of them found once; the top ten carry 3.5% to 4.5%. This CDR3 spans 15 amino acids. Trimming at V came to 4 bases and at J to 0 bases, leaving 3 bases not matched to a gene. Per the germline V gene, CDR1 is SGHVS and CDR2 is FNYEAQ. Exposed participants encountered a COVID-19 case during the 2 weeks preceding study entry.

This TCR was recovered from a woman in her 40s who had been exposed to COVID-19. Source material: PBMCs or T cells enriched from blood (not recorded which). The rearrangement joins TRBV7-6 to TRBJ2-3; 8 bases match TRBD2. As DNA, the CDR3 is TGTGCCAGCAGCTCCGGGGGGGGGAGCACAGATACGCAGTATTTT. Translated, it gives CASSSGGGSTDTQYF.